In its sample, the clone carrying this T cell receptor beta chain was seen many times. The antigen is undetermined. The data stem from a study of T cell repertoires in cytomegalovirus infection. Whole-study context: As its CMV epitopes, the study selected recently identified HLA-C-restricted and well-studied HLA-B-restricted targets. Both CMV infection and a matching HLA type were indicated by public TCR beta signatures. Overall study results and limits: Predominance within the ex vivo response was attributable to HLA-C-restricted CMV-specific TCR beta clonotypes. Summed public TCR beta family frequency identified CMV carriers bearing the relevant HLA.

The V segment lost 5 bases and the J segment 1 base; nucleotides outside the gene matches: 5. The CDR3 has 16 amino acids. Germline V gives CDR1 SGHTA, CDR2 FQGNSA. In TCRdb, the reads were re-called with MiXCR into one record per CDR3 protein. The sample shows some 940,000 distinct CDR3 sequences, under 40% of them seen only once. This sequence joins TRBV7-2 and TRBJ2-5; 12 bases are shared with TRBD2. The TCR comes from a human donor in good health (CMV status not recorded). Some clones in this sample may be carry-over from other donors' samples. The material sequenced was cultured CD8+ T cells from PBMCs, taken from culture after CMV antigen stimulation. The CDR3, as DNA: TGTGCCAGCAGCCTGAGACTAGCGGGGGTCCAAGAGACCCAGTACTTC. This translates into CASSLRLAGVQETQYF.